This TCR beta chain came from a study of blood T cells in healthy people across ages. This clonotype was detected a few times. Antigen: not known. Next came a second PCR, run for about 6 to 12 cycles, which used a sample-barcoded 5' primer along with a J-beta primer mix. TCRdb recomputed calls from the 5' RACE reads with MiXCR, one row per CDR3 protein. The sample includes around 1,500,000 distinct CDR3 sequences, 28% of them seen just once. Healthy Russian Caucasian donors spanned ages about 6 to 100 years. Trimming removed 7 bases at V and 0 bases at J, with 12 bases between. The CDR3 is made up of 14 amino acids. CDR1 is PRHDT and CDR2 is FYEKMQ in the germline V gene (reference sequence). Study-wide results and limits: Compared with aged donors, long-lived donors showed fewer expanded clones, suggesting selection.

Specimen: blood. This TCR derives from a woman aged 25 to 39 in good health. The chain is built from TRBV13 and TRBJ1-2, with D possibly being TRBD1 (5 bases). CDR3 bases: TGTGCCAGCAACAATCGGGGGTCTAACTATGGCTACACCTTC. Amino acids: CASNNRGSNYGYTF. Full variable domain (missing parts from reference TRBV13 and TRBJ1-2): AAGVIQSPRHLIKEKRETATLKCYPIPRHDTVYWYQQGPGQDPQFLISFYEKMQSDKGSIPDRFSAQQFSDYHSELNMSSLELGDSALYFCASNNRGSNYGYTFGSGTRLTVV.